This TCR beta chain was obtained from a study of CD8 T cells in Susac syndrome. Sequencing targeted TCR beta in T cells from blood (CD8+ and CD4+). Reverse transcription of 0.5 to 1 ug RNA used random hexamers. TCR beta CDR3 was amplified by immunoSEQ covering 54 Vbeta and 13 Jbeta. TCRdb independently ran MiXCR on the immunoSEQ multiplex PCR reads; one entry per CDR3 protein. The table shows around 180,000 distinct CDR3 sequences, with about 93% occurring only once. Germline loops: CDR1 MNHEY, CDR2 SVGAGI. There are 17 residues in the CDR3. V lost 2 bases and J 2 bases, leaving 13 bases between the germline ends.

This TCR came from a human donor with multiple sclerosis. V gene TRBV6-5 combines with J gene TRBJ2-6, with D uncertain. The sequencing sample was made of CD4+ T cells from PBMCs. The CDR3 is CASSYDRMGTGANVLTF. The CDR3 nucleotides are TGTGCCAGCAGTTACGATCGAATGGGAACTGGGGCCAACGTCCTGACTTTC.